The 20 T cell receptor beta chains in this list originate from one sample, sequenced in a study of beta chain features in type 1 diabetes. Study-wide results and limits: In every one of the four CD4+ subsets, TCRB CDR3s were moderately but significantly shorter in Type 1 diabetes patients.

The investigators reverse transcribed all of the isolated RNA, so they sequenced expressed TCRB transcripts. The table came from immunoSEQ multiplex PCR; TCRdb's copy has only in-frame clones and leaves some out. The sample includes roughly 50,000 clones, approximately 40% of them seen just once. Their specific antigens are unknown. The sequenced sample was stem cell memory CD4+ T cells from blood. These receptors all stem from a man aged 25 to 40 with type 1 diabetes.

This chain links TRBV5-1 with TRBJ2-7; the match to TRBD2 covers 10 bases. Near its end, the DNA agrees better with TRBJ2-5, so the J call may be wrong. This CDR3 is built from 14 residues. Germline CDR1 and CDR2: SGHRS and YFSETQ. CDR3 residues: CASSQLAGSETQYF. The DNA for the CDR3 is TGCGCCAGCAGCCAACTAGCGGGATCAGAGACCCAGTACTTC.

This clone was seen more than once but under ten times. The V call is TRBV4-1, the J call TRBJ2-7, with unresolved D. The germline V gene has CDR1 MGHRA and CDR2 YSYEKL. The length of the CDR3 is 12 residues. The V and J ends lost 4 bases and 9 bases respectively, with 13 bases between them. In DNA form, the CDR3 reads TGCGCCAGCAGCCCCTACCTTCCTGCGCAGTACTTC. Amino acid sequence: CASSPYLPAQYF.

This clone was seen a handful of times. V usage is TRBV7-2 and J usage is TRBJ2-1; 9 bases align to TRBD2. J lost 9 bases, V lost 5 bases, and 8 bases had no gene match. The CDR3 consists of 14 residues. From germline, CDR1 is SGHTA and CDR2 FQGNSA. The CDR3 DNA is TGTGCCAGCAGCGTGATTAGCGGGAGTGGTGAGCAGTTCTTC. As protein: CASSVISGSGEQFF.

CDR3 region: CASSLAIPGLAYNEQFF. CDR3 sequence (DNA): TGTGCCAGCAGCTTAGCGATTCCGGGACTAGCGTACAATGAGCAGTTCTTC. This sequence joins TRBV7-9 and TRBJ2-1, with 10 nucleotides matching TRBD2. The length of the CDR3 is 17 residues. Looked up from germline, CDR1 is SEHNR and CDR2 is FQNEAQ (reference sequence). J was trimmed by 4 bases and V by 0 bases; bases with no gene match: 6. Supplemented by reference TRBV7-9 and TRBJ2-1, the full variable domain reads DTGVSQNPRHKITKRGQNVTFRCDPISEHNRLYWYRQTLGQGPEFLTYFQNEAQLEKSRLLSDRFSAERPKGSFSTLEIQRTEQGDSAMYLCASSLAIPGLAYNEQFFGPGTRLTVL.

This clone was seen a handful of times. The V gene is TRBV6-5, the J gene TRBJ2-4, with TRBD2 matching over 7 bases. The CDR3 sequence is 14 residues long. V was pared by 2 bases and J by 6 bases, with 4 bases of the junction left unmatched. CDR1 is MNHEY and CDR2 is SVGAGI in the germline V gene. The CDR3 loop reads CASSYGGGLNIQYF. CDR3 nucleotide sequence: TGTGCCAGCAGTTACGGGGGAGGGTTAAACATTCAGTACTTC.

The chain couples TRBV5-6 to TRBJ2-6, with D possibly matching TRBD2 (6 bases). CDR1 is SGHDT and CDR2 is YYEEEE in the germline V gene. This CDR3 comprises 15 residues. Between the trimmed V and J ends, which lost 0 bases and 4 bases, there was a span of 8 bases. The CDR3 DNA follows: TGTGCCAGCAGCTTGGGGGCGGGGGGGGCCAACGTCCTGACTTTC. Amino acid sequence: CASSLGAGGANVLTF.

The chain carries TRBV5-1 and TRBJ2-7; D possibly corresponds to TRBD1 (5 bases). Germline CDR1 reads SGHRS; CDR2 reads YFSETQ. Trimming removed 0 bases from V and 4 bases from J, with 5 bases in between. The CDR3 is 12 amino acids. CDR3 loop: CASSLGQYEQYF. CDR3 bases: TGCGCCAGCAGCTTGGGACAGTACGAGCAGTACTTC.

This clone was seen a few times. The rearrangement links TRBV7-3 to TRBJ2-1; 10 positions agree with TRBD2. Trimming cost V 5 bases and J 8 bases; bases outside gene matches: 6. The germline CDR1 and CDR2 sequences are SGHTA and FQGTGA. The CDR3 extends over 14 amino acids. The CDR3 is CASSLTSGNDEQFF. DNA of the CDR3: TGTGCCAGCAGCCTTACTAGCGGGAACGATGAGCAGTTCTTC.

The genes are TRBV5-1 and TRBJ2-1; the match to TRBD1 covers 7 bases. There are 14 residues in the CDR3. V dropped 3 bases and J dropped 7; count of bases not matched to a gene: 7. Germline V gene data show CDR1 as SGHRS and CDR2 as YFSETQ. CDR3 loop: CASSSQGVGNEQFF. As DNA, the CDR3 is TGCGCCAGCAGCTCTCAGGGGGTAGGTAATGAGCAGTTCTTC.

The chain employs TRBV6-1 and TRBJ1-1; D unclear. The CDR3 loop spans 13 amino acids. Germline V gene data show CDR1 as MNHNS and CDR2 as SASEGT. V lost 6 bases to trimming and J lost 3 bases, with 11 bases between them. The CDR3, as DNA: TGTGCCAGCAGCCACACCTTGGACACTGAAGCTTTCTTT. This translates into CASSHTLDTEAFF.

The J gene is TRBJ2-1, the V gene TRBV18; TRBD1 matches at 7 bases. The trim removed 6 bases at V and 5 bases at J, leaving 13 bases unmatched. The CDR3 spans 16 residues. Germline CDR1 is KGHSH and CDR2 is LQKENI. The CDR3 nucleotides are TGTGCCAGCTCGTTGGACAGGTTGAGGCCTGACAATGAGCAGTTCTTC. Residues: CASSLDRLRPDNEQFF.

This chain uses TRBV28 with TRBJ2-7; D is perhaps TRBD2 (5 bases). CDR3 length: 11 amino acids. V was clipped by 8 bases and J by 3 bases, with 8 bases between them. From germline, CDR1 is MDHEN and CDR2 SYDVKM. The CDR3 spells CASGGNYEQYF. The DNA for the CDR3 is TGTGCCAGCGGAGGAAACTACGAGCAGTACTTC. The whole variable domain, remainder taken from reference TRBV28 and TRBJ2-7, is DVKVTQSSRYLVKRTGEKVFLECVQDMDHENMFWYRQDPGLGLRLIYFSYDVKMKEKGDIPEGYSVSREKKERFSLILESASTNQTSMYLCASGGNYEQYFGPGTRLTVT.

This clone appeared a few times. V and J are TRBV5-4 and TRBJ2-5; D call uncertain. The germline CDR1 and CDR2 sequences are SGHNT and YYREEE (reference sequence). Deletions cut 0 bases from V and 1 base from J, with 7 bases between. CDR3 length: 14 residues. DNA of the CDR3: TGTGCCAGCAGCTTGGTCAGTTCCCAAGAGACCCAGTACTTC. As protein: CASSLVSSQETQYF. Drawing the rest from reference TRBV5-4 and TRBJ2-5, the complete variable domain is ETGVTQSPTHLIKTRGQQVTLRCSSQSGHNTVSWYQQALGQGPQFIFQYYREEENGRGNFPPRFSGLQFPNYSSELNVNALELDDSALYLCASSLVSSQETQYFGPGTRLLVL.

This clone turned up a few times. CDR3 protein: CASSASTDTQYF. The CDR3 DNA reads TGTGCCAGCAGCGCAAGCACAGATACGCAGTATTTT. This chain connects TRBV9 to TRBJ2-3, with D uncertain. This CDR3 region has 12 residues. The V end lost 3 bases, the J end lost 0 bases, and 2 bases lay between the germline ends. Germline loops: CDR1 SGDLS, CDR2 YYNGEE.

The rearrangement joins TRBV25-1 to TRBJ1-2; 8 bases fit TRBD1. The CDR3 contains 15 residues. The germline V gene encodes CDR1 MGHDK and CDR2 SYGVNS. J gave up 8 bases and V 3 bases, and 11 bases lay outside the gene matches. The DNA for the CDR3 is TGTGCCAGCAGTGATTATTGGACAGGGCGGGAAGGCTACACCTTC. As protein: CASSDYWTGREGYTF.

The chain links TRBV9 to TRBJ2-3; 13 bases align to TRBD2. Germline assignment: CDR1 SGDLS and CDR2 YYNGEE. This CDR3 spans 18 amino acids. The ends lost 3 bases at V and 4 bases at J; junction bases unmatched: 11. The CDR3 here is CASSDPGTSGIMADTQYF. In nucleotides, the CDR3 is TGTGCCAGCAGCGATCCCGGGACTAGCGGGATTATGGCAGATACGCAGTATTTT.

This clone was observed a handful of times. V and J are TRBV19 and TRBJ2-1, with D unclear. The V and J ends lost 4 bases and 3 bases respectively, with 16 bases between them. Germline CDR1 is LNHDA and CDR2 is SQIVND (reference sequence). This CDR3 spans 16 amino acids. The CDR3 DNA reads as TGTGCCAGTAGTAAACCGAGGAGTTTCGGCTACAATGAGCAGTTCTTC. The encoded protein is CASSKPRSFGYNEQFF.

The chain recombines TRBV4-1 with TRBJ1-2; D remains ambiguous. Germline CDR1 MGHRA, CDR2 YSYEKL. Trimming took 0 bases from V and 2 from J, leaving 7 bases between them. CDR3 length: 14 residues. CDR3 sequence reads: CASSQESRNYGYTF. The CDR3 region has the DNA TGCGCCAGCAGCCAAGAATCCAGGAACTATGGCTACACCTTC.

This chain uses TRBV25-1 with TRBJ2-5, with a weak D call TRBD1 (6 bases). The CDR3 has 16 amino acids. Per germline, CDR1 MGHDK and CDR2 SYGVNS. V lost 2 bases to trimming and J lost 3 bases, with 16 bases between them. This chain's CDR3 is CASSEHGQPAEETQYF. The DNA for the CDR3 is TGTGCCAGCAGTGAACACGGACAGCCAGCGGAAGAGACCCAGTACTTC.

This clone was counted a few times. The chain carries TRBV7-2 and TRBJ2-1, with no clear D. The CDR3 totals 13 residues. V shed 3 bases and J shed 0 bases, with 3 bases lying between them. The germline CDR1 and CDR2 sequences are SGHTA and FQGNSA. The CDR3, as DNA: TGTGCCAGCAGCTTCAACTCCTACAATGAGCAGTTCTTC. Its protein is CASSFNSYNEQFF.